This T cell receptor beta chain was retrieved from a study of Tregs in tolerant kidney transplant recipients. Study-level information: An approximately three-day belatacept mixed lymphocyte reaction, sometimes plus 5-day graft donor restimulation, preceded CD4+CD25+CD127- sorting.

Method: immunoSEQ multiplex PCR; TCRdb's copy keeps in-frame clones and lacks some. The sample has roughly 20,000 clones; 50% to 70% are singletons. Study results and limitations: Findings come from small patient numbers and require larger validation. The most relevant donor-specific Treg TCRbeta repertoire apparently came from expansion with activated donor B cells. Biological reproducibility was not directly addressed in this study.

This CDR3 contains 17 residues. Deletions cut 2 bases from V and 2 bases from J, with 16 bases between. From germline, CDR1 is SGHRS and CDR2 YFSETQ. Concerning this clone: Its antigen is unknown.

This TCR was sampled from a human donor in good health. V usage is TRBV5-1 and J usage is TRBJ2-2; the D is unclear. The sequencing sample was made of Tregs from blood cultured with allogeneic cells. CDR3: CASSLRAMGLNTGELFF. The DNA of the CDR3 is TGCGCCAGCAGCTTAAGGGCTATGGGCTTAAACACCGGGGAGCTGTTTTTT.